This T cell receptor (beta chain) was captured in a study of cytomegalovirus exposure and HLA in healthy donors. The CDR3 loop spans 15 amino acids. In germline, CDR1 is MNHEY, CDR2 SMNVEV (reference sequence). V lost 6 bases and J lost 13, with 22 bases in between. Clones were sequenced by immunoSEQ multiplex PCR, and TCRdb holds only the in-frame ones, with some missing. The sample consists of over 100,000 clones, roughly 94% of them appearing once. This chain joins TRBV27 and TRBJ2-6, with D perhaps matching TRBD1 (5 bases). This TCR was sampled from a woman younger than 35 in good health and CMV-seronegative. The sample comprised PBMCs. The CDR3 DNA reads TGTGCCAGCAGCCCCACAGGTATCGCCGCTTCGGTCCTGACTTTC. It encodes CASSPTGIAASVLTF.